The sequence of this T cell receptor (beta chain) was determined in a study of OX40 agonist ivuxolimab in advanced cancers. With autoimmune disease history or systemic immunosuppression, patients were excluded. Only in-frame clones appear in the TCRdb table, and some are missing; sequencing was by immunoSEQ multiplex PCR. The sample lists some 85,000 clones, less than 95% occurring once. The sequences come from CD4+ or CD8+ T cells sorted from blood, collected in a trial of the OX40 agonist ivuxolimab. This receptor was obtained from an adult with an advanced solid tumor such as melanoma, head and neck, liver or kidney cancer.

CDR3 coding DNA: TGTGCCAGCAGACGTCTGCCCCACAATGAGCAGTTCTTC. Protein product: CASRRLPHNEQFF. The J gene is TRBJ2-1, the V gene TRBV6-6; D not certain. Germline V lookup: CDR1 MNHNY, CDR2 SVGAGI (reference sequence). V was clipped by 6 bases and J by 5 bases, with 11 bases between them. The CDR3 covers 13 residues.